The text below deals with one TCR beta chain. Donors were grouped by their self-reported clinical history. V was pared by 3 bases and J by 6 bases, with 9 bases between. The CDR3 loop spans 13 amino acids. In germline, CDR1 is SGHVS, CDR2 FNYEAQ. Authors' analysis steps: Amplification from reference gene primers served as the basis for estimated nucleated cell counts. The assay was immunoSEQ multiplex PCR, and TCRdb's table has in-frame clones only and misses some. The V and J calls and clone size were taken over from that table, and D and trimming were inferred from the DNA. Among around 260,000 clones listed, 80% to 90% were seen once. The entry originates in a study of blood T cell repertoires in COVID-19. Study overall: Sources were T cells, B-cell-depleted T cells, or PBMCs; the material itself was cDNA or gDNA.

The chain is built from TRBV7-6 and TRBJ1-5; perhaps TRBD1 as D (5 bases). The material sequenced was PBMCs or T cells enriched from blood (not recorded which). The clonotype was recovered from a woman younger than 45 who had recovered from COVID-19. CDR3 sequence: CASSLGGIQPQHF. DNA for the CDR3: TGTGCCAGCAGCTTGGGGGGAATTCAGCCCCAGCATTTT. The whole variable domain, remainder taken from reference TRBV7-6 and TRBJ1-5, is GAGVSQSPRYKVTKRGQDVALRCDPISGHVSLYWYRQALGQGPEFLTYFNYEAQQDKSGLPNDRFSAERPEGSISTLTIQRTEQRDSAMYRCASSLGGIQPQHFGDGTRLSIL.